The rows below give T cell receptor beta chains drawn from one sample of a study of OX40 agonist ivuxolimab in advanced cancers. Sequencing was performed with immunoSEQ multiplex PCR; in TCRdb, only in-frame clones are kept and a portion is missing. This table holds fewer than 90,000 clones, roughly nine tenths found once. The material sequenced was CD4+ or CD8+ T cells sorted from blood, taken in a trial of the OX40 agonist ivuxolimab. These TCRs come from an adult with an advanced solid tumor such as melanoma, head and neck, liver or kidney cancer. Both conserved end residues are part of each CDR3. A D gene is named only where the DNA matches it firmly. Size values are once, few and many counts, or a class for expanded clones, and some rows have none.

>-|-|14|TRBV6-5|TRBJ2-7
TGTGCCAGCAGTTTAGGGGGGACGGCGTCCGAGCAGTACTTC
CASSLGGTASEQYF
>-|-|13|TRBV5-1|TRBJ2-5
TGCGCCAGCAGCTTTAGCCCCCAAGAGACCCAGTACTTC
CASSFSPQETQYF
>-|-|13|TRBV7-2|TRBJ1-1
TGTGCCAGCAGCCCCCAACAGGGTAGGGGGGGTTTCTTT
CASSPQQGRGGFF
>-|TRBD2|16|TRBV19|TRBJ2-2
TGTGCCAGTAGTATAGAGACGGGGGGGAACACCGGGGAGCTGTTTTTT
CASSIETGGNTGELFF
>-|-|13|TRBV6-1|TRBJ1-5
TGTGCCAGCAGTTTGGAGATCGATCAGCCCCAGCATTTT
CASSLEIDQPQHF
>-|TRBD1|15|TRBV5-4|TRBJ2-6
TGTGCCAGCAGCTGGACAGGGGGTGGGGCCAACGTCCTGACTTTC
CASSWTGGGANVLTF
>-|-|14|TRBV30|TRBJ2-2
TGTGCCTGGAGTGCCTGGATCAACACCGGGGAGCTGTTTTTT
CAWSAWINTGELFF
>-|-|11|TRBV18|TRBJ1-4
TGTGCCAGCTCACCGGGGGAAAAACTGTTTTTT
CASSPGEKLFF
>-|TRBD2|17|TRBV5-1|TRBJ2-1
TGCGCCAGCAGCTTGTCACTGACTAGCGGGAGCGCCAATGAGCAGTTCTTC
CASSLSLTSGSANEQFF
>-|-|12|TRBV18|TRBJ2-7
TGTGCCAGCTCACCACAGGGGGACGAGCAGTACTTC
CASSPQGDEQYF
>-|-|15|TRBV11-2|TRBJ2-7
TGTGCCAGCAGCTCCCGGGACCTGGGGACCTACGAGCAGTACTTC
CASSSRDLGTYEQYF
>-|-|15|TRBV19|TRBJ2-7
TGTGCCAGTAGTATGGACCTCCGGAGCTCCTACGAGCAGTACTTC
CASSMDLRSSYEQYF
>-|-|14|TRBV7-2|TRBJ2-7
TGTGCCAGCAGCTTAGAGAGGGTCTCCTACGAGCAGTACTTC
CASSLERVSYEQYF
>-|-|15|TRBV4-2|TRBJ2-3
TGTGCCAGCAGCCAAGATCTCCTCGCCCCTAATACGCAGTATTTT
CASSQDLLAPNTQYF
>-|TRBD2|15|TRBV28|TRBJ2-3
TGTGCCAGCAGCCCGGGACTAGCGGCCACAGATACGCAGTATTTT
CASSPGLAATDTQYF
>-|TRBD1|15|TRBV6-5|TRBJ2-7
TGTGCCAGCAGTTTCCGCCTACCGGGACAGCTGAAGCAGTACTTC
CASSFRLPGQLKQYF
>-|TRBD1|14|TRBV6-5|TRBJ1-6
TGTGCCAGCAGTTCCGGGACAGGCGGGTCACCCCTCCACTTT
CASSSGTGGSPLHF
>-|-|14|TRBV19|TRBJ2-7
TGTGCCAGTAGTATAGGCAGGGCCTCCTACGAGCAGTACTTC
CASSIGRASYEQYF
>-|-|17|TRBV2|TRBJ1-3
TGTGCCAGCAGTGAAGCGATCGTCGGCAGCTCTGGAAACACCATATATTTT
CASSEAIVGSSGNTIYF
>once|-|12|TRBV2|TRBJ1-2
TGTGCCAGCAGTGTACCGGAATCAGTCTACACCTTC
CASSVPESVYTF
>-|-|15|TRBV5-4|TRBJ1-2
TGTGCCAGCAGCTTTCCCGGGACACACTATGGTGGCTACACCTTC
CASSFPGTHYGGYTF
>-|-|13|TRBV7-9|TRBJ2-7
TGTGCCAGCTCCACCGGGGGATCCGACGAGCAGTACTTC
CASSTGGSDEQYF
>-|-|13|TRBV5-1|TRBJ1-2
TGCGCCAGCAGCTTGGATGGGGACTATGGCTACACCTTC
CASSLDGDYGYTF
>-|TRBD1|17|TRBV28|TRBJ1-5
TGTGCCAGCAGCGGACCGATTACAGGGGGCCGGGGTCAGCCCCAGCATTTT
CASSGPITGGRGQPQHF
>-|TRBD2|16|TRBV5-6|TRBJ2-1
TGTGCCAGCAGCTTCCGACTAGCGGGGGCCTACAATGAGCAGTTCTTC
CASSFRLAGAYNEQFF
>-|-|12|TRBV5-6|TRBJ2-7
TGTGCCAGCAGCTCCCCAGATCAGGAGCAGTACTTC
CASSSPDQEQYF
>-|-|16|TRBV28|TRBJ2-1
TGTGCCAGCAGTTCAACTGGAGCCCACCATTACAATGAGCAGTTCTTC
CASSSTGAHHYNEQFF
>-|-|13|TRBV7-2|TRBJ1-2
TGTGCCAGCAGCCCGGACAGATTCTATGGCTACACCTTC
CASSPDRFYGYTF
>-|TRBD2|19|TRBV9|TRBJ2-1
TGTGCCAGCAGCGAGGGACTAGCGGGAACACTGTCCTCCTACAATGAGCAGTTCTTC
CASSEGLAGTLSSYNEQFF
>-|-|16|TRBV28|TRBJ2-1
TGTGCCAGCAAGGGAGCCGCCGGGAGCTCCTACAATGAGCAGTTCTTC
CASKGAAGSSYNEQFF
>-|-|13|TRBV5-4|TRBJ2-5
TGTGCCAGCAGCCTGCCCAGGGCTGAGACCCAGTACTTC
CASSLPRAETQYF
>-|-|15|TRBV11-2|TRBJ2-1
TGTGCCAGCAGCTTAGCCCTCTGGGGGGCAGGCGAGCAGTTCTTC
CASSLALWGAGEQFF
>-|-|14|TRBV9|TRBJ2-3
TGTGCCAGCAGCGTAGGGAGCAACACAGATACGCAGTATTTT
CASSVGSNTDTQYF
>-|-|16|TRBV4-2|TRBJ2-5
TGTGCCAGCAGCCAATCCTGGGACGTAGGCGCGGAGACCCAGTACTTC
CASSQSWDVGAETQYF
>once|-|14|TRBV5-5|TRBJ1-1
TGTGCCAGCAGCCCAATTGAGGTAAACACTGAAGCTTTCTTT
CASSPIEVNTEAFF
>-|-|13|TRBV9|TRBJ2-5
TGTGCCAGCAGCGTGGGGGATCAAGAGACCCAGTACTTC
CASSVGDQETQYF
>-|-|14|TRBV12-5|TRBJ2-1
TGTGCTAGTGCCGGGGGACTTCCTTACAATGAGCAGTTCTTC
CASAGGLPYNEQFF
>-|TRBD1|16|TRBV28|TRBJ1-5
TGTGCCAGCAGTTTCCCCGGACAGGGATACAATCAGCCCCAGCATTTT
CASSFPGQGYNQPQHF
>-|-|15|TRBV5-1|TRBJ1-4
TGCGCCAGCAGCTGGAATGGGGGACGGGATGAAAAACTGTTTTTT
CASSWNGGRDEKLFF
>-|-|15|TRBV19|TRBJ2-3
TGTGCCAGTAGTATAACGGGCCCTAGCACAGATACGCAGTATTTT
CASSITGPSTDTQYF
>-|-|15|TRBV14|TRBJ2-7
TGTGCCAGCAGCCAAGGGGGGGCAGTCGACTACGAGCAGTACTTC
CASSQGGAVDYEQYF
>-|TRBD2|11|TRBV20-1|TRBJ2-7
TGCAGTGCCCGGGGGGTTTGGGAGCAGTACTTC
CSARGVWEQYF
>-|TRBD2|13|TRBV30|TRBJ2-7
TGTGCCTGGACCCACGGGGGGGCTGGCGAGCAGTACTTC
CAWTHGGAGEQYF
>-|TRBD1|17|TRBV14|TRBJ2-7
TGTGCCAGCAGCCCCCTCAGCGGGACAGGGGGATCCTACGAGCAGTACTTC
CASSPLSGTGGSYEQYF
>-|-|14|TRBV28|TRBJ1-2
TGTGCCAGCAGACCCCCAGGGGTTGACTATGGCTACACCTTC
CASRPPGVDYGYTF
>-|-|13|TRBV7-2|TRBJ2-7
TGTGCCAGCCGGGAGAGCGCAACCTACGAGCAGTACTTC
CASRESATYEQYF
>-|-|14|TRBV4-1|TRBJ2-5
TGCGCCAGCAGCCAAGATTGGGGCGGGGAGACCCAGTACTTC
CASSQDWGGETQYF
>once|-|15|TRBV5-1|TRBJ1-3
TGCGCCAGCAGCTTGTCCACCGCGTCTGGAAACACCATATATTTT
CASSLSTASGNTIYF
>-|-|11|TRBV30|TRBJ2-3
TGTGCCTGGGCCTCCACAGATACGCAGTATTTT
CAWASTDTQYF
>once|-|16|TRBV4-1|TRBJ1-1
TGCGCCAGCAGCCAAGTGGTCGGGACGGCGAACACTGAAGCTTTCTTT
CASSQVVGTANTEAFF
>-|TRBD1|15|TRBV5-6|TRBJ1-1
TGTGCCAGCAGCTTCCTGGACAGGGAGGAGACTGAAGCTTTCTTT
CASSFLDREETEAFF
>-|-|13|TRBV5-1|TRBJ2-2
TGCGCCAGCGGCATAAGTACGGCCGGGGAGCTGTTTTTT
CASGISTAGELFF
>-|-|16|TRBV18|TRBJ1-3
TGTGCCAGCTCACTCACTCCGACAGACTCTGGAAACACCATATATTTT
CASSLTPTDSGNTIYF